The 6 T cell receptor beta chains in this list originate from one sample, sequenced in a study of cytomegalovirus exposure and HLA in healthy donors. Primers for the PCR totalled 60 Vbeta and 13 Jbeta. Clones were read by immunoSEQ multiplex PCR, and TCRdb kept only the in-frame ones, dropping some. Of 200,000 or so clones listed, roughly 84% are singletons. Sequencing used PBMCs. Receptors originate from a woman between 50 and 59 years old in good health and CMV-seropositive.

The chain combines TRBV19 with TRBJ2-5, with D perhaps TRBD2 (6 bases). The germline V gene encodes CDR1 LNHDA and CDR2 SQIVND (reference sequence). The V and J ends lost 3 bases and 7 bases respectively, with 15 bases between them. This CDR3 is 14 amino acids long. CDR3 sequence: CASSITSGSRTQYF. The CDR3 DNA sequence: TGTGCCAGTAGTATTACCTCCGGGAGTAGGACCCAGTACTTC.

The V and J genes are TRBV19 and TRBJ2-3; a possible D gene is TRBD2 (6 bases). The CDR3 is 15 residues long. From germline, CDR1 is LNHDA and CDR2 SQIVND (reference sequence). Trimming shortened V by 1 base and J by 6 bases, and 14 bases separated the two germline ends. CDR3 sequence reads: CASSIVGAGKDTQYF. CDR3 coding DNA: TGTGCCAGTAGTATAGTTGGGGCGGGAAAGGATACGCAGTATTTT.

The V and J genes are TRBV5-1 and TRBJ1-1, with unresolved D. V lost 4 bases, J lost 4 bases, and 14 bases lay in between. The CDR3 extends over 14 amino acids. In germline, CDR1 is SGHRS, CDR2 YFSETQ. CDR3 sequence: CASSPRSDVTEAFF. The CDR3 DNA is TGCGCCAGCAGCCCCAGGTCCGATGTCACTGAAGCTTTCTTT.

The J gene is TRBJ2-7, the V gene TRBV5-1; 12 nucleotides agree with TRBD2. V was clipped by 4 bases and J by 3 bases; unmatched bases: 8. From germline, CDR1 is SGHRS and CDR2 YFSETQ. CDR3 length: 16 residues. The chain's CDR3 is CASSLDPTSGGYEQYF. CDR3 in DNA: TGCGCCAGCAGCCTGGACCCGACTAGCGGGGGCTACGAGCAGTACTTC.

V is TRBV2 and J is TRBJ2-5, with 9 bases lining up with TRBD2. Unmatched junction bases numbered 14, after V lost 6 bases and J lost 6 bases. In germline, CDR1 is SNHLY, CDR2 FYNNEI. The CDR3 runs to 16 residues. CDR3: CASSQLAGDPPKTQYF. The CDR3 DNA sequence: TGTGCCAGCAGCCAATTAGCGGGGGATCCTCCGAAGACCCAGTACTTC.

This clone was observed a single time. The rearrangement links TRBV27 to TRBJ2-2; TRBD2 aligns across 7 bases. The CDR3 has 17 amino acids. V gave up 4 bases and J gave up 0 bases; unmatched junction bases: 8. The germline V gene has CDR1 MNHEY and CDR2 SMNVEV (reference sequence). The DNA for the CDR3 is TGTGCCAGCAGTTCAGCTAGCGGACCCGCGAACACCGGGGAGCTGTTTTTT. It is translated as CASSSASGPANTGELFF.